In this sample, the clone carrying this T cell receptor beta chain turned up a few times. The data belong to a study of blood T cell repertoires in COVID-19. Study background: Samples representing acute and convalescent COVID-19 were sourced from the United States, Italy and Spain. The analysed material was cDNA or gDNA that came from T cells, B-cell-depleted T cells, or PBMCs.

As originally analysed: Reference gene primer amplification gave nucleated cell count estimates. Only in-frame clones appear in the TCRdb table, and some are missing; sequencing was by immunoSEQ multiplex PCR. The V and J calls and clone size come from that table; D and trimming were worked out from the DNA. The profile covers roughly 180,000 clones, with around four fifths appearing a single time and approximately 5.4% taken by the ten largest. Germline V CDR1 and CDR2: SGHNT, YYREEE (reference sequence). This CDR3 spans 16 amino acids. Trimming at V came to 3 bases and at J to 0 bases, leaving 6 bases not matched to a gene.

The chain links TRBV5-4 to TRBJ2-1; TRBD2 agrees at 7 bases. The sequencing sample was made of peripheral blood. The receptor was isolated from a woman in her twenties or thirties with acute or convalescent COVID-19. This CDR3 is CASSSEGGSSYNEQFF. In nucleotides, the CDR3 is TGTGCCAGCAGCTCCGAGGGCGGGAGCTCCTACAATGAGCAGTTCTTC.